The source of this TCR beta chain is a study of blood T cell repertoires in COVID-19. At the level of the study: Researchers got acute and convalescent COVID-19 samples from the United States, Italy and Spain. PBMCs, B-cell-depleted T cells, or T cells were the source of the cDNA or gDNA that made up the material.

Trimming removed 6 bases from V and 1 base from J; junction bases left unmatched: 7. The CDR3 spans 16 residues. In germline, CDR1 is MDHEN, CDR2 SYDVKM. In the authors' methods: Amplification of reference gene primers provided the estimated nucleated cell counts. Profiling relied on immunoSEQ multiplex PCR, and the TCRdb table lists in-frame clones only, not all of them. The D gene and trimming were derived from the DNA, and the V and J assignments and clone size from that table. This sample has around 72,000 clones, with about 91% found just once. The source material was peripheral blood. The sequence was collected from a woman in her 70s with acute or convalescent COVID-19. This chain joins TRBV28 and TRBJ2-1; 9 bases are a match to TRBD2. CDR3 nucleotide sequence: TGTGCCAGCAGCTCCGCTAGCGGGGTATCCTACAATGAGCAGTTCTTC. Translation: CASSSASGVSYNEQFF. The full variable domain, with the rest looked up from reference TRBV28 and TRBJ2-1, is DVKVTQSSRYLVKRTGEKVFLECVQDMDHENMFWYRQDPGLGLRLIYFSYDVKMKEKGDIPEGYSVSREKKERFSLILESASTNQTSMYLCASSSASGVSYNEQFFGPGTRLTVL.